This passage covers 17 T cell receptor beta chains from one sample sequenced in a study of blood T cells in healthy people across ages. Primed by a sample-barcoded 5' primer and a J-beta primer mix, a second PCR proceeded for about 7 to 11 cycles. One entry per CDR3 protein, called by TCRdb with MiXCR from the 5' RACE reads. This table has more than 1.4 million distinct CDR3 sequences, around 39% appearing once. The sample was blood. All receptors derive from a woman aged 18-30 years in good health.

The J gene is TRBJ1-5, the V gene TRBV20-1; no definite D call. There are 12 residues in the CDR3. V was shortened by 0 bases and J by 5 bases, with 5 bases between the two germline ends. Germline V lookup: CDR1 DFQATT, CDR2 SNEGSKA (reference sequence). CDR3 protein: CSAREEYQPQHF. CDR3 DNA: TGCAGTGCTAGAGAGGAATATCAGCCCCAGCATTTT.

This chain connects TRBV11-2 to TRBJ2-3; D possibly corresponds to TRBD2 (6 bases). Trimming stripped 0 bases from V and 3 bases from J, with 10 bases between. Germline V gene data show CDR1 as SGHAT and CDR2 as FQNNGV. This CDR3 is built from 15 residues. CDR3 DNA: TGTGCCAGCAGCTTAGATCTGACTAGGACAGATACGCAGTATTTT. This encodes CASSLDLTRTDTQYF.

This clonotype was seen more than once but under ten times. The chain employs TRBV29-1 and TRBJ2-3; 7 nucleotides line up with TRBD2. Germline V gene sequence: CDR1 SQVTM, CDR2 ANQGSEA. The ends lost 8 bases at V and 3 bases at J; junction bases unmatched: 8. This CDR3 region has 13 residues. The CDR3: CSWGSGGTDTQYF. The CDR3 nucleotides are TGCAGCTGGGGGTCGGGAGGTACAGATACGCAGTATTTT.

This clonotype was counted only a few times. The gene calls are TRBV6-2 or TRBV6-3 and TRBJ1-2; D uncertain. CDR1 and CDR2 (germline): MNHEY, SVGEGT. Deletions cut 7 bases from V and 5 bases from J, with 14 bases between. There are 13 residues in the CDR3. The CDR3 region is CASNIPSRYGYTF. Written as DNA, the CDR3 is TGTGCCAGCAATATTCCGAGTCGTTATGGCTACACCTTC.

This rearrangement joins TRBV7-7 to TRBJ2-5, with a tentative D call TRBD2 (5 bases). Germline V gives CDR1 SSHAT, CDR2 FNYEAQ (reference sequence). Trimming cost V 1 base and J 1 base, with 10 bases left between them. The CDR3 sequence is 15 residues long. The CDR3 sequence: CASSLGGFSQETQYF. The CDR3 coding sequence is TGTGCCAGCAGCTTAGGAGGGTTTTCCCAAGAGACCCAGTACTTC.

This rearrangement joins TRBV27 to TRBJ2-3; D perhaps matches TRBD1 (5 bases). From germline, CDR1 is MNHEY and CDR2 SMNVEV (reference sequence). V was clipped by 6 bases and J by 3 bases, with 13 bases between them. The CDR3 sequence is 14 residues long. CDR3: CASSPRVSTDTQYF. DNA of the CDR3: TGTGCCAGCAGCCCCAGGGTATCGACAGATACGCAGTATTTT.

This chain links TRBV29-1 with TRBJ2-1; D might be TRBD1 or TRBD2, each matching 6 bases. CDR3 size: 13 residues. Germline CDR1 is SQVTM and CDR2 is ANQGSEA. Trimming cost V 4 bases and J 8 bases, with 15 bases left between them. The CDR3 nucleotides are TGCAGCGTTGTGTATTTAGGGGGGTATGAGCAGTTCTTC. Its translation is CSVVYLGGYEQFF.

This clonotype was recorded a few times. V is TRBV27 and J is TRBJ2-1; the match to TRBD2 covers 12 bases. From germline, CDR1 is MNHEY and CDR2 SMNVEV (reference sequence). CDR3 size: 16 residues. V was clipped by 8 bases and J by 2 bases; unmatched bases: 7. In DNA form, the CDR3 reads TGTGCCAGCGTAACTAGCGGGGGGCCCACCTACAATGAGCAGTTCTTC. Protein product: CASVTSGGPTYNEQFF.

The genes are TRBV3-1 and TRBJ1-1; 7 nucleotides agree with TRBD1. V shed 3 bases and J 1 base; nucleotides not matched to a gene: 5. The CDR3 extends over 15 amino acids. Germline V lookup: CDR1 LGHDT, CDR2 YNNKEL (reference sequence). In DNA form, the CDR3 reads TGTGCCAGCAGCCACACAGGGGTCCGGAACACTGAAGCTTTCTTT. Translation gives CASSHTGVRNTEAFF.

The chain carries TRBV28 and TRBJ1-3, with D maybe TRBD1 (6 bases). CDR1 MDHEN and CDR2 SYDVKM come from the germline V gene. The CDR3 is 16 residues long. Trimming left V 4 bases short and J 3 bases short, with 16 bases between. The chain's CDR3 is CASSSPGGGIGNTIYF. CDR3 nucleotides: TGTGCCAGCAGTTCTCCCGGAGGGGGGATTGGAAACACCATATATTTT.

Here the CDR3 DNA reads TGTGCCACCCTTTGGGGAGGAAGGGGCACAGATACGCAGTATTTT. Its protein is CATLWGGRGTDTQYF. The chain employs TRBV6-1 and TRBJ2-3; a possible D gene is TRBD2 (6 bases). V gave up 10 bases and J gave up 1 base, with 18 bases separating them. The CDR3 is 15 amino acids. Germline V CDR1 and CDR2: MNHNS, SASEGT.

The V and J genes are TRBV29-1 and TRBJ2-7; the match to TRBD1 covers 8 bases. Germline V gives CDR1 SQVTM, CDR2 ANQGSEA. The CDR3 spans 14 residues. V gave up 6 bases and J gave up 6 bases; unmatched junction bases: 13. For the CDR3, the DNA is TGCAGCGTCGGACCGGACAGGGAGGCTCGCGAGCAGTACTTC. Protein product: CSVGPDREAREQYF.

CDR3 DNA: TGTGCCTGGAGAGGGTGGACAGGCACCATTGATGGCTACACCTTC. Residues: CAWRGWTGTIDGYTF. The V gene is TRBV30, the J gene TRBJ1-2; 7 bases are shared with TRBD1. The CDR3 contains 15 residues. The germline gives CDR1 GTSNPN, CDR2 SVGIG (reference sequence). V lost 3 bases and J lost 6; bases outside the gene matches: 13. Based on the CDR3 plus reference TRBV30 and TRBJ1-2, the full variable domain is SQTIHQWPATLVQPVGSPLSLECTVEGTSNPNLYWYRQAAGRGLQLLFYSVGIGQISSEVPQNLSASRPQDRQFILSSKKLLLSDSGFYLCAWRGWTGTIDGYTFGSGTRLTVV.

The chain combines TRBV12-3 or TRBV12-4 with TRBJ1-2; D is perhaps TRBD1 (5 bases). This CDR3 is built from 14 residues. V was shortened by 3 bases and J by 1 base, with 9 bases between the two germline ends. The DNA of the CDR3 is TGTGCCAGCAGTTTTGGTGACAGTAACTATGGCTACACCTTC. Its protein is CASSFGDSNYGYTF.

The chain recombines TRBV18 with TRBJ2-1, with TRBD2 identical over 9 bases. CDR1 is KGHSH, CDR2 LQKENI, per germline. This CDR3 comprises 15 residues. The V segment lost 1 base and the J segment 6 bases; nucleotides outside the gene matches: 4. CDR3 coding DNA: TGTGCCAGCTCACCACTTGGAGCGGGAGGCAATGAGCAGTTCTTC. Residues: CASSPLGAGGNEQFF.

This rearrangement joins TRBV6-2 or TRBV6-3 to TRBJ1-1, with D unclear. This CDR3 has 14 residues. Trimming took 7 bases from V and 4 from J, leaving 16 bases between them. The germline V gene encodes CDR1 MNHEY and CDR2 SVGEGT. In DNA form, the CDR3 reads TGTGCCAGCAATCAGCAGGTCTGGGGCACTGAAGCTTTCTTT. It specifies CASNQQVWGTEAFF.

This chain joins TRBV6-5 and TRBJ1-2; TRBD1 matches 12 bases. There are 21 residues in the CDR3. Germline lookup yields CDR1 MNHEY and CDR2 SVGAGI. Trimming at V came to 4 bases and at J to 8 bases, leaving 26 bases not matched to a gene. This chain's CDR3 is CASSSLPGTGGAGSSGSGYTF. CDR3 nucleotide sequence: TGTGCCAGCAGTTCCCTTCCCGGGACAGGGGGCGCGGGGAGTTCTGGCTCGGGCTACACCTTC.